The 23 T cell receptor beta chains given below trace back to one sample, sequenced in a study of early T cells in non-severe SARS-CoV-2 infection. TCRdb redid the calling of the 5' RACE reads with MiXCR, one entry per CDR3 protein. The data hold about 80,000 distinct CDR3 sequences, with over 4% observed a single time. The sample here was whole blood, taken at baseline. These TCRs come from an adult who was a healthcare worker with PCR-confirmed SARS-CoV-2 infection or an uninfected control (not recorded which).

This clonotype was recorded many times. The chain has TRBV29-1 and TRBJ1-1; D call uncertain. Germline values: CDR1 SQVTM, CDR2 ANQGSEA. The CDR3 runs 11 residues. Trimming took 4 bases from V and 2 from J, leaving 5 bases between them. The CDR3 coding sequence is TGCAGCGTTGGGAGCAACACTGAAGCTTTCTTT. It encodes CSVGSNTEAFF. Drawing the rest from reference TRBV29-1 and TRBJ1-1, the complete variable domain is SAVISQKPSRDICQRGTSLTIQCQVDSQVTMMFWYRQQPGQSLTLIATANQGSEATYESGFVIDKFPISRPNLTFSTLTVSNMSPEDSSIYLCSVGSNTEAFFGQGTRLTVV.

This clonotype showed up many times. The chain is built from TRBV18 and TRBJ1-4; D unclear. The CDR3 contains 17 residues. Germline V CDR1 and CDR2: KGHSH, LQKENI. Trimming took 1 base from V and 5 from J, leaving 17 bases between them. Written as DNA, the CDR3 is TGTGCCAGCTCACCACGACCATACGATCCCCCAAATGAAAAACTGTTTTTT. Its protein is CASSPRPYDPPNEKLFF.

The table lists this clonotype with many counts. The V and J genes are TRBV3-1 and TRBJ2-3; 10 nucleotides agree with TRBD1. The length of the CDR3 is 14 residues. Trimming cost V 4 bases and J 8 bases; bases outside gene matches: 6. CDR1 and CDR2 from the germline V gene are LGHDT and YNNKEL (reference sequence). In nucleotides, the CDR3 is TGTGCCAGCAGCCTGGGACAGGGGACGGGTACGCAGTATTTT. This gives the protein CASSLGQGTGTQYF.

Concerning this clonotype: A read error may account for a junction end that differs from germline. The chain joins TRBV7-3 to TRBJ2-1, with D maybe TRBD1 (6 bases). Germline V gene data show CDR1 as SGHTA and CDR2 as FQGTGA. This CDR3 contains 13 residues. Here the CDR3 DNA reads TGTGCCAGCAGCATAACAGGGTTCAATGAGCAGTTCTTC. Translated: CASSITGFNEQFF.

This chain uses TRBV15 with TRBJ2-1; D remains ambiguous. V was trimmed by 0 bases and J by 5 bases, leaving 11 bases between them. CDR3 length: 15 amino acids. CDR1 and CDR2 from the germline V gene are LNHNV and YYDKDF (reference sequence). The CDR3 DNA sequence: TGTGCCACCAGCAGAGATTTTAGCCCTCACAATGAGCAGTTCTTC. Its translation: CATSRDFSPHNEQFF.

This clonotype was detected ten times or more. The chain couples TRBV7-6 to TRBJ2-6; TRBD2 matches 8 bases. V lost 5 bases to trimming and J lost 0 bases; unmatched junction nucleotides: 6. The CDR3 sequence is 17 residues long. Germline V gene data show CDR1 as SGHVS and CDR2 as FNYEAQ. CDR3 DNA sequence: TGTGCCAGCAGCCGGGAGGGATTAGACTCTGGGGCCAACGTCCTGACTTTC. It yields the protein CASSREGLDSGANVLTF.

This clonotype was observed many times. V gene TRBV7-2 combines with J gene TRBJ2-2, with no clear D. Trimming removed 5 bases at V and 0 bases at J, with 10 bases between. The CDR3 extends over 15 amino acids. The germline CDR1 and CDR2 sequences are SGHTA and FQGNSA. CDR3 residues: CASSLRHANTGELFF. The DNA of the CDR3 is TGTGCCAGCAGCCTTAGACACGCGAACACCGGGGAGCTGTTTTTT.

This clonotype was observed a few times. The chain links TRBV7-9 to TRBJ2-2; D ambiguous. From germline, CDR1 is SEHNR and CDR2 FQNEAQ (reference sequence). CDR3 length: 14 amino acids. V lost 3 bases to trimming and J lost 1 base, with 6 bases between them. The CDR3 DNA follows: TGTGCCAGCAGCTTGGGGATGAACACCGGGGAGCTGTTTTTT. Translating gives CASSLGMNTGELFF.

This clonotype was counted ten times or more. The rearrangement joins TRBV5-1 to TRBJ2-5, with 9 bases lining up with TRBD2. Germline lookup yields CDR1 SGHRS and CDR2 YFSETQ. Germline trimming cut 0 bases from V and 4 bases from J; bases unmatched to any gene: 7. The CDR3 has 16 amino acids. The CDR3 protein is CASSLDLAGVPETQYF. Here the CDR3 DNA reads TGCGCCAGCAGCTTGGATTTAGCGGGAGTCCCAGAGACCCAGTACTTC.

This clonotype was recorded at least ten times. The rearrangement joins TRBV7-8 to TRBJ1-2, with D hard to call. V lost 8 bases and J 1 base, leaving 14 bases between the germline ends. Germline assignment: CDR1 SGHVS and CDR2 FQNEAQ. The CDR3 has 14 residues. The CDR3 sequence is CASRAGGSNYGYTF. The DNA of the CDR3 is TGTGCCAGCCGCGCTGGCGGAAGTAACTATGGCTACACCTTC. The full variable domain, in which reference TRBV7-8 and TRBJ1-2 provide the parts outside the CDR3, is GAGVSQSPRYKVAKRGQDVALRCDPISGHVSLFWYQQALGQGPEFLTYFQNEAQLDKSGLPSDRFFAERPEGSVSTLKIQRTQQEDSAVYLCASRAGGSNYGYTFGSGTRLTVV.

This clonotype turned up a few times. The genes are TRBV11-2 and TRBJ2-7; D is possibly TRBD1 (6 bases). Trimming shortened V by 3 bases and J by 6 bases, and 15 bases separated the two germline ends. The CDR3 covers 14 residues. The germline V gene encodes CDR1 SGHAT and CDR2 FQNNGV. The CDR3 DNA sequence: TGTGCCAGCAGCTTGCAACAGGGAATTGGCGAGCAGTACTTC. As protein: CASSLQQGIGEQYF.

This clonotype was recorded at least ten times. The CDR3 DNA is TGTGCCAGCAGCTTACATTCGGGAGTATTGAACACTGAAGCTTTCTTT. It specifies CASSLHSGVLNTEAFF. The chain links TRBV7-2 to TRBJ1-1; the D is unclear. The germline V and J ends were trimmed by 2 bases and 0 bases, with 13 bases remaining between them. The length of the CDR3 is 16 residues. Germline CDR1 is SGHTA and CDR2 is FQGNSA. Supplemented by reference TRBV7-2 and TRBJ1-1, the full variable domain reads GAGVSQSPSNKVTEKGKDVELRCDPISGHTALYWYRQSLGQGLEFLIYFQGNSAPDKSGLPSDRFSAERTGGSVSTLTIQRTQQEDSAVYLCASSLHSGVLNTEAFFGQGTRLTVV.

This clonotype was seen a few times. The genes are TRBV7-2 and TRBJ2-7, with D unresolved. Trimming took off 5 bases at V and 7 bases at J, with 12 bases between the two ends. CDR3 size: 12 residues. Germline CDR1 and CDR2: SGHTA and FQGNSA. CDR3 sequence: CASSRTRQEQYF. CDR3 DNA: TGTGCCAGCAGCAGGACGCGTCAGGAGCAGTACTTC.

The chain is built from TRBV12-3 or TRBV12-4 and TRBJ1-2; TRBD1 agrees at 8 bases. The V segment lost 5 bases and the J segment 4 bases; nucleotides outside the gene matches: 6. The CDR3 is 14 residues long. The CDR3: CASSATGTGYGYTF. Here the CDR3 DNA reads TGTGCCAGCAGTGCCACCGGGACAGGCTATGGCTACACCTTC.

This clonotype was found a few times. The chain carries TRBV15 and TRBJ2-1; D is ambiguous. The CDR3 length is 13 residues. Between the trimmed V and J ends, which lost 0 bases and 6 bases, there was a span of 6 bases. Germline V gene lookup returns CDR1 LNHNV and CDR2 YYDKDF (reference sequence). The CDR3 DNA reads TGTGCCACCAGCAGAGATAGACTCAATGAGCAGTTCTTC. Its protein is CATSRDRLNEQFF.

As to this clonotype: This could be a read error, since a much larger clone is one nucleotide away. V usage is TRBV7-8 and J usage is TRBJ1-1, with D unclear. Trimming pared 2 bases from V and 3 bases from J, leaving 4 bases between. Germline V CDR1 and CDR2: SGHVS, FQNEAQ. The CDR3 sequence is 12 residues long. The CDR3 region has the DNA TGTGCCAGCAGCTTACAGGACACTGAAGCTTTCTTT. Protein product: CASSLQDTEAFF.

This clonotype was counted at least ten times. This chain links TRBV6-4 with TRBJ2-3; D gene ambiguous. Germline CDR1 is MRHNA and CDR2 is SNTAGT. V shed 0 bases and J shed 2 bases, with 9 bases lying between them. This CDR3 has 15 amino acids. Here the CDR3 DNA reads TGTGCCAGCAGTGACTCGAACCCGGACACAGATACGCAGTATTTT. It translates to CASSDSNPDTDTQYF.

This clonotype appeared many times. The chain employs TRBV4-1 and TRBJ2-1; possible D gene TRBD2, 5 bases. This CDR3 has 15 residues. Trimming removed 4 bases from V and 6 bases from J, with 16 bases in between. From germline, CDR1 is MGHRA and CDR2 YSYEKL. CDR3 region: CASSLIASSGNEQFF. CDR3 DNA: TGCGCCAGCAGCCTAATCGCGAGCAGCGGCAATGAGCAGTTCTTC.

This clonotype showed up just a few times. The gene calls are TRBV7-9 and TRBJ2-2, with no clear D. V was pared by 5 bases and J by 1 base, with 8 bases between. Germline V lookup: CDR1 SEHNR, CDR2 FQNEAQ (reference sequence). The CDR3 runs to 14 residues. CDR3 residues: CASSDPVNTGELFF. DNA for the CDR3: TGTGCCAGCAGCGATCCAGTGAACACCGGGGAGCTGTTTTTT.

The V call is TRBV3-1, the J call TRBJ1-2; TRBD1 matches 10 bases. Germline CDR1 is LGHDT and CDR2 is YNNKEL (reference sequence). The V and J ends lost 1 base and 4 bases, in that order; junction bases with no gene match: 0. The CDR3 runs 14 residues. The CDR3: CASSQGQGAYGYTF. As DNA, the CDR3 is TGTGCCAGCAGCCAAGGACAGGGGGCCTATGGCTACACCTTC.

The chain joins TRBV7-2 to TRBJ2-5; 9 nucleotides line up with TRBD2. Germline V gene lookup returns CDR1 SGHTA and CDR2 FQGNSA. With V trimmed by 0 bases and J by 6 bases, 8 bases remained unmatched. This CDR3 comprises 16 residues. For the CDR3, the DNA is TGTGCCAGCAGCTTAGCCAGTAGCGGGGGAATGAAGACCCAGTACTTC. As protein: CASSLASSGGMKTQYF.

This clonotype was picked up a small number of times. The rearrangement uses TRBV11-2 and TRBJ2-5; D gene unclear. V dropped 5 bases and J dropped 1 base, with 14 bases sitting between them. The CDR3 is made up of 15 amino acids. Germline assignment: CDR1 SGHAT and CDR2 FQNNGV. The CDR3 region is CASSPLPVFQETQYF. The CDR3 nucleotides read TGTGCCAGCAGCCCCCTCCCTGTGTTCCAAGAGACCCAGTACTTC.

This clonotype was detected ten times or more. CDR3 DNA: TGTGCCAGCACCCGACTAGCGGGAGACTACAATGAGCAGTTCTTC. Translated: CASTRLAGDYNEQFF. The chain joins TRBV2 to TRBJ2-1; 12 nucleotides line up with TRBD2. With 7 bases clipped from V and 3 bases from J, the junction kept 4 bases outside the gene matches. Germline V lookup: CDR1 SNHLY, CDR2 FYNNEI. The CDR3 totals 15 residues.